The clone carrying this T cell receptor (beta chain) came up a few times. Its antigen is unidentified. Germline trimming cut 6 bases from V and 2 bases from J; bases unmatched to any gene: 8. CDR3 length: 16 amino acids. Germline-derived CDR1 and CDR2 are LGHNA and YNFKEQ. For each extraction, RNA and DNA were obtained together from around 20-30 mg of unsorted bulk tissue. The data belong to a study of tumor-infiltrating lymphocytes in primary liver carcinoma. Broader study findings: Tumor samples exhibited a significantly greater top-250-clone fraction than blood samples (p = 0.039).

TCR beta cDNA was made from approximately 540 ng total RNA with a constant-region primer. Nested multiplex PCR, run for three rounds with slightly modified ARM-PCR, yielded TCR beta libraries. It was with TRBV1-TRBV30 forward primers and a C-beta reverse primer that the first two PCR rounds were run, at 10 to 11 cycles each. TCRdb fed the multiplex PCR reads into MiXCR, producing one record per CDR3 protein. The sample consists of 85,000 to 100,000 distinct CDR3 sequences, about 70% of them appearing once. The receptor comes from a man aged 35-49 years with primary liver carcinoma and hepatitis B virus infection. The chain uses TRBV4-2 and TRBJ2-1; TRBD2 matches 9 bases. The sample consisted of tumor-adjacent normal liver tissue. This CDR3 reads CASRISGSATYNEQFF. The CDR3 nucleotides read TGTGCCAGCAGGATTAGCGGGAGCGCTACCTACAATGAGCAGTTCTTC.